Reported below is one T cell receptor beta chain. Original handling: Amplifying reference gene primers gave estimates of nucleated cell counts. Clones were read by immunoSEQ multiplex PCR, and TCRdb kept only the in-frame ones, dropping some. V, J and clone size are those of that table, while D and trimming were read from the DNA. The repertoire includes about 150,000 clones, roughly nine tenths of them detected once, and about 0.57% sits in the top ten. V lost 6 bases, J lost 8 bases, and 19 bases lay in between. CDR3 size: 14 residues. Germline V gene data show CDR1 as MGHRA and CDR2 as YSYEKL. The data were taken from a study of blood T cell repertoires in COVID-19. Overall study context: T cells, B-cell-depleted T cells, or PBMCs provided the cDNA or gDNA that served as material.

The sequenced material came from peripheral blood. This chain connects TRBV4-1 to TRBJ1-2; a weak D match, TRBD1 (5 bases). This receptor was identified in a man aged 50 to 60 with acute or convalescent COVID-19. The CDR3 DNA is TGCGCCAGCAGTTTCAGGGCGGCAATAGGGGGCTACACCTTC. It codes for CASSFRAAIGGYTF.